This T cell receptor beta chain was observed in a study of human T cells and chemical hapten exposure. On the study more broadly: Subjects had 2% DPC placed on around 2 cm by around 2 cm of upper inner arm skin for sensitization. Study conclusions and caveats: Significantly more large CDR3 similarity clusters were formed by expanded TCRs than by controls.

The germline gives CDR1 SQVTM, CDR2 ANQGSEA. Germline trimming cut 4 bases from V and 7 bases from J; bases unmatched to any gene: 11. The CDR3 runs to 14 residues. About this clonotype itself: The antigen remains unidentified.

Time point defined: patch test 1, 2 weeks after DPC sensitization. Sample treatment: therapeutic diphenylcyclopropenone sensitization with weekly scalp DPC. TCRdb redid the calling of the RACE reads with MiXCR, one entry per CDR3 protein. The data contain roughly 180,000 distinct CDR3 sequences, about 20% of them seen just once; the ten biggest clones take up roughly 6.7%. This material consisted of whole blood, taken in connection with sensitization to the hapten diphenylcyclopropenone (DPC). The origin of this receptor is a woman aged 45-59 years with alopecia areata. Some clones in this sample may be carry-over from other donors' samples. This rearrangement joins TRBV29-1 to TRBJ1-2, with 8 bases identical to TRBD1. CDR3 amino acids: CSVARGQGAGGYTF. The DNA for the CDR3 is TGCAGCGTTGCCCGGGGGCAGGGGGCTGGTGGCTACACCTTC. Combining the CDR3 with reference TRBV29-1 and TRBJ1-2 gives the whole variable domain SAVISQKPSRDICQRGTSLTIQCQVDSQVTMMFWYRQQPGQSLTLIATANQGSEATYESGFVIDKFPISRPNLTFSTLTVSNMSPEDSSIYLCSVARGQGAGGYTFGSGTRLTVV.